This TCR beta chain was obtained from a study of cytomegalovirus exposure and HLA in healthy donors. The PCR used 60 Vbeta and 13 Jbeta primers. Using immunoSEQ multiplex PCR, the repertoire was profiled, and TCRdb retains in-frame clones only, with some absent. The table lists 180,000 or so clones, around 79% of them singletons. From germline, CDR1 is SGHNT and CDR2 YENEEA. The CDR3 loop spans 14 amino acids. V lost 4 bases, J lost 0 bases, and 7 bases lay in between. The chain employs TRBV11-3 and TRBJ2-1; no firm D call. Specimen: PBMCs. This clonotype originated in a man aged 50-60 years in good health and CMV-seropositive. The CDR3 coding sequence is TGTGCCAGCAGCTCCGAGAGCTCCTACAATGAGCAGTTCTTC. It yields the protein CASSSESSYNEQFF.